These 22 T cell receptor beta chains share one sample of origin, sequenced in a study of shared clonotypes between healthy human individuals. TCRdb's copy holds only in-frame clones and misses some; the assay was immunoSEQ multiplex PCR. Of around 650,000 clones in the sample, about 95% were seen once. The naive CD8 subset, CD45RO-negative cells positively selected for CCR7, excluded terminally differentiated effector memory CD45RA+ cells. The sample taken for sequencing was naive CD8+ T cells sorted from blood. The receptor source for this set is a woman aged 25 to 45 in good health.

V usage is TRBV2 and J usage is TRBJ2-5, with a tentative D call TRBD2 (5 bases). The J call is in doubt because the DNA end fits TRBJ2-7 better. Germline V lookup: CDR1 SNHLY, CDR2 FYNNEI. CDR3 length: 14 amino acids. The DNA of the CDR3 is TGTGCCAGCAGTGAAGGTGGGGAGACCTACGAGCAGTACTTC. Translated, it gives CASSEGGETYEQYF.

The V gene is TRBV15, the J gene TRBJ2-5, with TRBD2 identical over 14 bases. J lost 6 bases, V lost 6 bases, and 9 bases had no gene match. Germline CDR1 and CDR2: LNHNV and YYDKDF (reference sequence). CDR3 length: 16 residues. The CDR3: CATRGLAGAGVKTQYF. CDR3 DNA: TGTGCCACCAGGGGACTAGCGGGAGCGGGCGTAAAGACCCAGTACTTC.

The chain recombines TRBV27 with TRBJ1-1; D might be TRBD1 (5 bases). This CDR3 has 13 amino acids. Germline V CDR1 and CDR2: MNHEY, SMNVEV (reference sequence). Deletions cut 3 bases from V and 6 bases from J, with 11 bases between. CDR3: CASSFGGVSEAFF. CDR3 bases: TGTGCCAGCAGTTTCGGGGGGGTATCTGAAGCTTTCTTT.

A single count supports this clone. This chain uses TRBV5-8 with TRBJ1-5; 8 bases are a match to TRBD1. The germline gives CDR1 SGHTS, CDR2 YDEGEE. With 4 bases clipped from V and 0 bases from J, the junction kept 3 bases outside the gene matches. This CDR3 has 15 amino acids. The CDR3 region is CASSPTGVSNQPQHF. The CDR3 DNA reads TGTGCCAGCAGCCCGACAGGGGTTAGCAATCAGCCCCAGCATTTT.

V and J are TRBV11-2 and TRBJ1-2; 8 positions match TRBD1. The CDR3 length is 13 residues. Trimming took 6 bases from V and 6 from J; bases not matched to a gene: 6. Germline V gene sequence: CDR1 SGHAT, CDR2 FQNNGV. In DNA, the CDR3 is TGTGCCAGCAGTTCACAGGGGGTTCATGGCTACACCTTC. Protein: CASSSQGVHGYTF.

The chain combines TRBV28 with TRBJ1-5, with 11 positions matching TRBD1. CDR3 length equals 16 residues. Losses at the gene ends were 6 bases for V and 6 bases for J; bases not matched to a gene: 10. CDR1 is MDHEN, CDR2 SYDVKM, per germline. Written as DNA, the CDR3 is TGTGCCAGCAGACCCCTGGAGGACAGGGGGCTTCAGCCCCAGCATTTT. This codes for CASRPLEDRGLQPQHF.

This clone has a single count. In nucleotides, the CDR3 is TGTGCCAGCAGTTTATCTTCAGGCAGGGACACTGAAGCTTTCTTT. It codes for CASSLSSGRDTEAFF. The chain has TRBV27 and TRBJ1-1, with a weak D call TRBD1 (5 bases). The CDR3 is 15 residues long. CDR1 is MNHEY, CDR2 SMNVEV, per germline (reference sequence). V shed 0 bases and J shed 3 bases, with 11 bases lying between them.

This clone was counted only a few times. This rearrangement joins TRBV28 to TRBJ1-5, with a possible D match to TRBD1 (6 bases). Trimming removed 7 bases from V and 6 bases from J, with 13 bases in between. The CDR3 is 13 amino acids. CDR1 and CDR2 from the germline V gene are MDHEN and SYDVKM. CDR3 protein: CASTSQGSQPQHF. CDR3 sequence (DNA): TGTGCCAGCACATCTCAGGGGAGTCAGCCCCAGCATTTT.

V is TRBV28 and J is TRBJ2-7; 7 nucleotides match TRBD2. The CDR3 runs 16 residues. Germline CDR1 MDHEN, CDR2 SYDVKM. Germline trimming cut 2 bases from V and 3 bases from J; bases unmatched to any gene: 10. CDR3 region: CASSLAPASGYYEQYF. The CDR3 nucleotides are TGTGCCAGCAGTTTAGCCCCTGCTAGCGGCTACTACGAGCAGTACTTC.

The chain is built from TRBV19 and TRBJ2-5; D is unresolved. Germline CDR1 reads LNHDA; CDR2 reads SQIVND (reference sequence). The CDR3 contains 12 residues. V was pared by 4 bases and J by 5 bases, with 8 bases between. CDR3 protein: CASSTPSETQYF. The DNA for the CDR3 is TGTGCCAGTAGTACCCCGTCGGAGACCCAGTACTTC.

The chain is built from TRBV13 and TRBJ2-7, with D perhaps TRBD2 (6 bases). The ends were cut back, 0 bases at V and 0 bases at J, with 12 bases in the middle. There are 16 residues in the CDR3. Looked up from germline, CDR1 is PRHDT and CDR2 is FYEKMQ (reference sequence). The chain's CDR3 is CASSLGYGTLSYEQYF. The CDR3 DNA is TGTGCCAGCAGCTTAGGCTACGGGACTCTCTCCTACGAGCAGTACTTC.

This chain links TRBV27 with TRBJ2-1; TRBD1 aligns across 7 bases. J gave up 15 bases and V 0 bases, and 5 bases lay outside the gene matches. CDR3 length: 12 residues. Germline lookup yields CDR1 MNHEY and CDR2 SMNVEV (reference sequence). Written as DNA, the CDR3 is TGTGCCAGCAGTTTATCGCGAGGGGGCCTGTTCTTC. This translates into CASSLSRGGLFF.

The chain links TRBV27 to TRBJ2-7; 8 bases line up with TRBD1. With 10 bases clipped from V and 5 bases from J, the junction kept 10 bases outside the gene matches. The CDR3 is made up of 13 amino acids. Germline lookup yields CDR1 MNHEY and CDR2 SMNVEV (reference sequence). The CDR3 here is CATRPGTGHEQYF. DNA of the CDR3: TGTGCCACCCGTCCCGGGACAGGCCACGAGCAGTACTTC.

The gene calls are TRBV9 and TRBJ2-5; possibly TRBD1 or TRBD2 for D (5 bases each). The CDR3 has 13 amino acids. V was trimmed by 4 bases and J by 1 base, leaving 8 bases between them. The germline V gene has CDR1 SGDLS and CDR2 YYNGEE. The CDR3 DNA reads TGTGCCAGCAGCTCCGGGACCCAAGAGACCCAGTACTTC. Translation gives CASSSGTQETQYF.

The rearrangement links TRBV5-1 to TRBJ2-7; D is ambiguous. The CDR3 is 15 amino acids. Germline assignment: CDR1 SGHRS and CDR2 YFSETQ. The V end was cut by 7 bases, the J end by 2 bases, with 19 bases between. The DNA for the CDR3 is TGCGCCAGCCGTTTCCGTAGAGAGATCACCTACGAGCAGTACTTC. Its translation: CASRFRREITYEQYF.

This clone was counted a few times. Other DNA sequences in this sample translate to the same CDR3. This rearrangement joins TRBV5-4 to TRBJ1-4; D unresolved. The ends were cut back, 0 bases at V and 2 bases at J, with 2 bases in the middle. The CDR3 covers 13 residues. In germline, CDR1 is SGHNT, CDR2 YYREEE (reference sequence). The CDR3 loop is CASSLETNEKLFF. DNA for the CDR3: TGTGCCAGCAGCTTGGAGACTAATGAAAAACTGTTTTTT.

This rearrangement joins TRBV27 to TRBJ2-1; D unresolved. The germline V gene has CDR1 MNHEY and CDR2 SMNVEV (reference sequence). V was cut by 4 bases and J by 4 bases, with 11 bases left in between. The CDR3 spans 14 residues. In DNA, the CDR3 is TGTGCCAGCAGTTACGGAGTTACTTACAATGAGCAGTTCTTC. Amino acids: CASSYGVTYNEQFF.

The J gene is TRBJ2-2, the V gene TRBV2; 13 nucleotides match TRBD2. CDR3 size: 17 residues. Losses at the gene ends were 4 bases for V and 7 bases for J; bases not matched to a gene: 9. Germline assignment: CDR1 SNHLY and CDR2 FYNNEI. This chain's CDR3 is CASSAFRTSGRFGELFF. The CDR3 bases are TGTGCCAGCAGTGCGTTCCGGACTAGCGGGAGATTCGGGGAGCTGTTTTTT.

The V gene is TRBV19, the J gene TRBJ2-4; 7 bases are a match to TRBD2. This CDR3 comprises 15 residues. The trim removed 5 bases at V and 1 base at J, leaving 5 bases unmatched. Germline CDR1 and CDR2: LNHDA and SQIVND (reference sequence). The DNA of the CDR3 is TGTGCCAGTAGTGCTAGCGGTGGGGCCAAAAACATTCAGTACTTC. The encoded protein is CASSASGGAKNIQYF.

The chain is built from TRBV29-1 and TRBJ1-2, with D unresolved. The ends were cut back, 1 base at V and 8 bases at J, with 20 bases in the middle. The CDR3 has 15 residues. In germline, CDR1 is SQVTM, CDR2 ANQGSEA. The chain's CDR3 is CSVEAGFTDGKGYTF. CDR3 nucleotides: TGCAGCGTTGAAGCGGGGTTTACCGACGGAAAGGGCTACACCTTC.

The V and J genes are TRBV29-1 and TRBJ2-1; tentatively, D is TRBD2 (6 bases). This CDR3 region has 11 residues. Germline V lookup: CDR1 SQVTM, CDR2 ANQGSEA. V lost 6 bases and J 9 bases, leaving 12 bases between the germline ends. The CDR3 loop reads CSVLLGSEQFF. CDR3 nucleotide sequence: TGCAGCGTCCTACTCGGGAGTGAGCAGTTCTTC.

The table lists this clone with a count of one. The chain recombines TRBV25-1 with TRBJ2-7; 7 bases match TRBD1. Germline V gene data show CDR1 as MGHDK and CDR2 as SYGVNS. The CDR3 sequence is 15 residues long. V was clipped by 8 bases and J by 3 bases; unmatched bases: 13. The CDR3 here is CASGDTGERDYEQYF. The CDR3, as DNA: TGTGCCAGCGGGGATACAGGGGAAAGAGACTACGAGCAGTACTTC.